A selection of T cell receptor beta chains follows, all from one sample in a study of blood T cells in healthy people across ages. TCRdb re-called the 5' RACE reads with MiXCR, one entry per CDR3 protein. Of over a million distinct CDR3 sequences in the sample, 42% are singletons; the top ten hold roughly 7.7%. The sequenced material came from blood. These receptors all stem from a woman aged 18-29 years in good health. CDR3s include the opening cysteine and the closing phenylalanine or tryptophan. The D gene is left open where the match is weak. Clone sizes are given selectively: once, few, many, or a class where the clone is expanded.

CDR3aa,CDR3nt,v_gene,d_gene,abundance,j_gene
CASSQDGGGIPYNEQYF,TGCGCCAGCAGCCAAGATGGGGGGGGCATCCCCTACAATGAGCAGTACTTC,TRBV4-1,.,.,TRBJ2-7
CSAKSGGAGETQYF,TGCAGTGCAAAGAGCGGGGGGGCTGGGGAGACCCAGTACTTC,TRBV20-1,TRBD2,.,TRBJ2-5
CASSPPGGTGSYEQYF,TGTGCCAGCTCACCACCAGGCGGGACAGGGTCCTACGAGCAGTACTTC,TRBV18,TRBD1,few,TRBJ2-7
CASSLSVTTGDTQYF,TGTGCCAGCAGCTTATCTGTGACTACAGGGGATACGCAGTATTTT,TRBV7-9,.,many,TRBJ2-3
CSDRPVTGAPAEQYF,TGCAGTGATAGACCAGTGACAGGAGCCCCCGCCGAGCAGTACTTC,TRBV20-1,.,.,TRBJ2-7
CASSYRSSGTSETQYF,TGTGCCAGCAGTTACCGGAGTTCCGGGACATCGGAGACCCAGTACTTC,TRBV6-5,.,.,TRBJ2-5
CASSVGVGVSYEQYF,TGTGCCAGCAGCGTAGGTGTCGGGGTATCCTACGAGCAGTACTTC,TRBV7-8,.,.,TRBJ2-7
CASSQVPGAAHEQYF,TGCGCCAGCAGCCAAGTTCCTGGGGCAGCCCACGAGCAGTACTTC,TRBV4-1,.,.,TRBJ2-7
CAISGTRKRGGTDTQYF,TGTGCCATCAGTGGCACAAGAAAGCGGGGGGGCACAGATACGCAGTATTTT,TRBV10-3,TRBD2,.,TRBJ2-3
CASSFGAGEGEQFF,TGTGCCAGCAGCTTCGGAGCGGGAGAAGGTGAGCAGTTCTTC,TRBV5-6,TRBD2,few,TRBJ2-1
CSATKTGYTEAFF,TGCAGTGCTACCAAGACAGGGTACACTGAAGCTTTCTTT,TRBV20-1,TRBD1,.,TRBJ1-1
CASSEATGRGTDTQYF,TGTGCCAGCAGTGAAGCGACCGGGAGGGGCACAGATACGCAGTATTTT,TRBV6-1,TRBD2,few,TRBJ2-3
CSAREGYQGLKAFF,TGCAGTGCTAGGGAGGGGTACCAGGGTTTAAAAGCTTTCTTT,TRBV20-1,.,.,TRBJ1-1
CATTRGRWETQYF,TGTGCCACAACACGGGGGCGATGGGAGACCCAGTACTTC,TRBV6-5,.,.,TRBJ2-5
CAISATSGPPVTDTQYF,TGTGCCATCAGTGCCACTAGCGGCCCCCCCGTAACAGATACGCAGTATTTT,TRBV10-3,TRBD2,.,TRBJ2-3
CASSQSSGRVQDTQYF,TGTGCCAGCAGCCAAAGCAGCGGGAGGGTCCAAGATACGCAGTATTTT,TRBV14,TRBD2,.,TRBJ2-3
CASSLGGVQYF,TGTGCCAGCAGCTTAGGGGGTGTGCAGTACTTC,TRBV7-9,.,.,TRBJ2-5
CSVEVVGSRGHPDTQYF,TGCAGCGTTGAGGTAGTGGGGTCCAGGGGGCATCCAGATACGCAGTATTTT,TRBV29-1,TRBD1,few,TRBJ2-3
CSVAGSQETQYF,TGCAGTGTTGCGGGTTCCCAAGAGACCCAGTACTTC,TRBV20-1,.,.,TRBJ2-5